This TCR beta chain was identified in a study of lymphopenia after photon versus proton radiotherapy. The method was immunoSEQ multiplex PCR; TCRdb's version includes in-frame clones alone and lacks a portion of them. This table holds approximately 21,000 clones, around 85% found once. Germline CDR1 is LGHNA and CDR2 is YNFKEQ. The V gene lost 5 bases and the J gene lost 0 bases, with 11 bases spanning the gap. This CDR3 comprises 16 residues. The sample was peripheral blood, taken from a patient treated with photon-based radiotherapy. The rearrangement links TRBV4-2 to TRBJ1-6, with a possible D match to TRBD1 (5 bases). The TCR comes from a man between 60 and 70 years old with pancreatic cancer. CDR3 amino acids: CASSNGGSSYNSPLHF. In nucleotides, the CDR3 is TGTGCCAGCAGCAACGGGGGAAGCTCCTATAATTCACCCCTCCACTTT.